Listed below are T cell receptor beta chains from one sample, sequenced in a study of PD-L1 blockade in urothelial cancer. The assay was immunoSEQ multiplex PCR, and TCRdb's table has in-frame clones only and misses some. The sample yields under 95,000 clones, about 83% seen once. Specimen: PBMCs, collected around atezolizumab (anti-PD-L1) treatment. The receptor source for this set is a woman aged 70-85 years with urothelial cancer. Both conserved end residues are part of each CDR3. The D gene is left open where the match is weak. Part of the rows lack a size; the others show once, few, many or a class for expanded clones.

v_gene	d_gene	abundance	j_gene	CDR3nt	CDR3aa
TRBV10-3	TRBD1	.	TRBJ2-1	TGTGCCATCAGTGGGCGACAGGGGGCAAATGAGCAGTTCTTC	CAISGRQGANEQFF
TRBV28	.	few	TRBJ2-3	TGTGCCAGCAGTTTGCCGAAAGCCTCAGATACGCAGTATTTT	CASSLPKASDTQYF
TRBV7-9	.	once	TRBJ2-5	TGTGCCAGCAGCTTAGTTGTTAGCGGTCAAGAGACCCAGTACTTC	CASSLVVSGQETQYF
TRBV28	.	.	TRBJ2-3	TGTGCCAGCAGTATAGCGGCTAGCACAGATACGCAGTATTTT	CASSIAASTDTQYF
TRBV5-4	.	.	TRBJ2-2	TGTGCCAGCGGCGGACTTGGGCAGGCAAACACCGGGGAGCTGTTTTTT	CASGGLGQANTGELFF
TRBV7-2	.	few	TRBJ1-1	TGTGCCAGCAGCTACACAGGGAACACTGAAGCTTTCTTT	CASSYTGNTEAFF
TRBV7-9	.	few	TRBJ1-1	TGTGCCAGCAGCTTCGGTGAAAATTTGAACACTGAAGCTTTCTTT	CASSFGENLNTEAFF
TRBV28	.	.	TRBJ1-4	TGTGCCAGCAGTTTATCTTCCGCAACTAATGAAAAACTGTTTTTT	CASSLSSATNEKLFF
TRBV5-1	.	.	TRBJ2-7	TGCGCCAGCAGAGGTGCAGCGGACCTTGGGCACGAGCAGTACTTC	CASRGAADLGHEQYF
TRBV19	.	.	TRBJ1-2	TGTGCCAGTAGTATCATTGCAGGGGACTATGGCTACACCTTC	CASSIIAGDYGYTF
TRBV19	TRBD1	few	TRBJ1-2	TGTGCCAGTAGTGGCAGGGGGCCCCACTATGGCTACACCTTC	CASSGRGPHYGYTF
TRBV7-9	.	.	TRBJ1-2	TGTGCCAGCAGCTTGGACACCTACTATGGCTACACCTTC	CASSLDTYYGYTF
TRBV10-3	TRBD1	.	TRBJ2-3	TGTGCCATCACCCCGGGACAGGCCCAAACAGATACGCAGTATTTT	CAITPGQAQTDTQYF
TRBV5-6	.	.	TRBJ2-1	TGTGCCAGCAGCTTGGAGCCTAGCGCCTACAATGAGCAGTTCTTC	CASSLEPSAYNEQFF
TRBV15	TRBD2	.	TRBJ2-3	TGTGCCACCAGCAGAGATCTAGCGGGGGTGGGAGATACGCAGTATTTT	CATSRDLAGVGDTQYF
TRBV7-9	.	.	TRBJ2-1	TGTGCCAGCAGCTCGGACTTCAGCTCCTACAATGAGCAGTTCTTC	CASSSDFSSYNEQFF
TRBV4-1	.	.	TRBJ1-2	TGCGCCAGCAGCCAAGGTGCAGGTATATTGGACTATGGCTACACCTTC	CASSQGAGILDYGYTF
TRBV28	.	.	TRBJ2-1	TGTGCCAGCAGTTTGTGGGAGGACCTTAACTACAATGAGCAGTTCTTC	CASSLWEDLNYNEQFF
TRBV19	TRBD1	.	TRBJ2-3	TGTGCCAGTAGTATAGGAGGACAGGGCCGCACAGATACGCAGTATTTT	CASSIGGQGRTDTQYF
TRBV7-8	TRBD1	.	TRBJ2-2	TGTGCCAGCGGGATTCGAAGGACAGGGGAGCAGAACACCGGGGAGCTGTTTTTT	CASGIRRTGEQNTGELFF
TRBV19	.	.	TRBJ2-2	TGTGCCAGTAGTAGGGGGCTCACCGGGGAGCTGTTTTTT	CASSRGLTGELFF
TRBV14	TRBD1	many	TRBJ1-2	TGTGCCAGCAGCTACGGACAGGGATACGGCTACACCTTC	CASSYGQGYGYTF
TRBV11-2	.	.	TRBJ2-5	TGTGCCAGCAGCAAGAGGGCGGGGCCGGGGGAGACCCAGTACTTC	CASSKRAGPGETQYF
TRBV9	.	.	TRBJ2-3	TGTGCCAGCAGCGCGACAGGCGGAATTAGCACAGATACGCAGTATTTT	CASSATGGISTDTQYF
TRBV4-2	TRBD2	.	TRBJ2-7	TGTGCCAGCAGCCCAGCCGGGGGGGACTACGAGCAGTACTTC	CASSPAGGDYEQYF
TRBV18	.	.	TRBJ1-2	TGTGCCAGCTCACTTGGCGGCCCCTCGCGAGGCTACACCTTC	CASSLGGPSRGYTF
TRBV7-2	.	.	TRBJ2-3	TGTGCCAGCAGCTTAGTGAGACAGAGCACAGATACGCAGTATTTT	CASSLVRQSTDTQYF
TRBV30	.	.	TRBJ2-1	TGTGCCTGCTTTAATCCGCGGGTTGAGCAGTTCTTC	CACFNPRVEQFF
TRBV12-5	TRBD1	.	TRBJ2-1	TGTGCTAGTGGCCCCGGGACAGGGGACAATGAGCAGTTCTTC	CASGPGTGDNEQFF
TRBV10-3	TRBD1	.	TRBJ1-1	TGTGCCATCAGTGCCGGGACAGCGTCGCGGGGGAACACTGAAGCTTTCTTT	CAISAGTASRGNTEAFF
TRBV6-1	TRBD1	.	TRBJ2-7	TGTGCCAGCAGGGAGACAGGGGGCTACGAGCAGTACTTC	CASRETGGYEQYF
TRBV11-3	TRBD2	.	TRBJ2-1	TGTGCCAGCAGCCCCGTGGGCGGGAGGGCCCATGAGCAGTTCTTC	CASSPVGGRAHEQFF
TRBV28	.	.	TRBJ1-2	TGTGCCAGCAGTTTGGGAGGGGGAGCTGGCTACACCTTC	CASSLGGGAGYTF
TRBV2	TRBD1	.	TRBJ2-3	TGTGCCAGCAGCCCCGGACAGGGACCAGATACGCAGTATTTT	CASSPGQGPDTQYF
TRBV6-5	.	.	TRBJ1-3	TGTGCCAGCAGTTACTCGGGGGGGGATGGAAACACCATATATTTT	CASSYSGGDGNTIYF
TRBV19	TRBD2	.	TRBJ2-2	TGTGCCAGCGTTATAGCGGGAGCCAACACCGGGGAGCTGTTTTTT	CASVIAGANTGELFF
TRBV27	.	few	TRBJ1-2	TGTGCCAGCAGTTTTGGACGGACGGGGTATGGCTACACCTTC	CASSFGRTGYGYTF
TRBV7-2	TRBD1	once	TRBJ1-5	TGTGCCAGCAGCTTAGTGGGACAGGGGGCTGGTCAGCCCCAGCATTTT	CASSLVGQGAGQPQHF
TRBV4-3	TRBD1	.	TRBJ1-3	TGCGCCAGCAGCCACAATTCAGGGGGCGGAAACACCATATATTTT	CASSHNSGGGNTIYF
TRBV4-2	TRBD1	.	TRBJ2-7	TGTGCCAGCAGCATTAGACAGGGCCCTCCCTCCTACGAGCAGTACTTC	CASSIRQGPPSYEQYF
TRBV30	TRBD1	.	TRBJ1-5	TGTGCCTGGAGTGTAGGGCAGGGGGGTCAGCCCCAGCATTTT	CAWSVGQGGQPQHF
TRBV21-1	.	.	TRBJ1-1	TGTGCCAGCAGCAAAGGGGCCTTTGGACAGGCGACCTGCAACACTGAAGCTTTCTTT	CASSKGAFGQATCNTEAFF
TRBV30	TRBD1	.	TRBJ2-7	TGTGCCTGGAGTGCGATGGACAGGATTCGGGAGCAGTACTTC	CAWSAMDRIREQYF
TRBV9	.	.	TRBJ2-5	TGTGCCAGCAGCCTGGCGACAGGACCCCAAGAGACCCAGTACTTC	CASSLATGPQETQYF
TRBV18	TRBD1	.	TRBJ1-1	TGTGCCAGCTCACCACGGTCCGGGACAGGGAGTCGGACTGAAGCTTTCTTT	CASSPRSGTGSRTEAFF
TRBV18	.	.	TRBJ1-3	TGTGCCAGCTCGCCGCTAGTAACAGGGAACCAAGGAAACACCATATATTTT	CASSPLVTGNQGNTIYF
TRBV7-8	.	.	TRBJ1-2	TGTGCCAGCAGCCTGGCGGCAGCAACTAACTATGGCTACACCTTC	CASSLAAATNYGYTF
TRBV15	.	.	TRBJ2-2	TGTGCCACCAGCAGAGATACGGGGACCGGGGAGCTGTTTTTT	CATSRDTGTGELFF
TRBV28	TRBD2	.	TRBJ2-1	TGTGCCAGCAGTTTACGGCTAGCGGGAGGGGGGGGCTCCTACAATGAGCAGTTCTTC	CASSLRLAGGGGSYNEQFF
TRBV4-3	TRBD1	.	TRBJ2-1	TGCGCCAGCAGCCAAGGCACCGGGATGGACAGGGAAGGTGAGCAGTTCTTC	CASSQGTGMDREGEQFF
TRBV6-1	TRBD1	.	TRBJ2-5	TGTGCCAGCAGTGAAGATGGGACAGGTTTACAAGAGACCCAGTACTTC	CASSEDGTGLQETQYF
TRBV4-1	TRBD1	.	TRBJ1-3	TGCGCCAGCAGCCAAGGAGGACAGGGACCGCTTACTGCCGGAAACACCATATATTTT	CASSQGGQGPLTAGNTIYF